The source of this T cell receptor (beta chain) is a study of vaccination and CD4 T cells after COVID-19 (dated 2022 in TCRdb). Regarding the complete study: Convalescent patients had a positive SARS-CoV-2 result on nasal swab PCR, and of these patients, fewer than ten had mild disease and one had severe disease. The convalescent cohort included six males and four females, with two Hispanic individuals, seven Caucasians, two Asians and one multiracial person. Two doses of either the Pfizer-BioNTech BNT162b2 vaccine (n=8) or the Moderna mRNA-1273 vaccine (n=2) were administered to participants. Post-COVID blood samples were collected from convalescent patients a median of approximately 93 days after diagnosis, with a range of roughly 35 to 180 days. Post-vaccine blood samples were obtained a median of around 67 days after the second vaccine dose, with a range of roughly 14 to 241 days. Culture stimuli were overlapping spike peptide pools from SARS-CoV-2 and from the common cold coronaviruses HCoV-NL63, HCoV-OC43 and HCoV-229E. Control cultures used a CEFX viral epitope pool as positive control, an HIV-1 Nef peptide pool as negative control, or no peptide. The spike-specific CD4+ TCR repertoire was compared before and after mRNA vaccination in over nine COVID-19 convalescent patients and a few infection-naive healthy vaccine recipients. Paper-wide results and their limitations: The study included relatively few convalescent patients and did not analyze early timepoints after natural infection. Nearly all vaccine-specific clones in convalescent patients (304 of 307) were mono-reactive for SARS-CoV-2 spike rather than cross-reactive with common cold coronaviruses. An increase in the median number of SARS-CoV-2-reactive clonotypes from more than 20 after infection to 38 after vaccination was observed, but the change was not found to be significant. In convalescent patients, a median roughly 87% of post-vaccine SARS-CoV-2-reactive clones were detected only after vaccination, suggesting vaccine-specific priming.

With regard to this clonotype: The specificity of this receptor is unknown. No qualities accompany the bases; no much larger clone lies one base away.

The protocol used for the library was PCR. At the Johns Hopkins FTIC core, DNA from the cultured CD4+ T cells underwent TCR sequencing with the Oncomine TCR Beta short-read assay. The QIAamp micro DNA kit was used to extract genomic DNA from the cultured CD4+ T cells. Oncomine TCR Beta libraries from cultured CD4+ T cells were pooled with unique dual indexes and sequenced on an Illumina iSeq 100. Turning to the authors' computational methods: Non-productive sequences were filtered out, and CDR3s that did not start with C, did not end with F or W, or were shorter than 7 amino acids were discarded. The MANAFEST web application identified antigen-specific clonotypes by comparing peptide-stimulated wells against reference wells and other culture wells. Positive clones required FDR below 0.05, an odds ratio above 5, and productive frequency above 0.1% in at least two of three replicate wells. Clonotypes that were significantly expanded in both SARS-CoV-2 spike wells and at least one common cold coronavirus spike condition were defined as cross-reactive. Similarity between CDR3 sequences was evaluated in R version 3.6.1 using Levenshtein distances (stringdist) and unrooted phylogenetic trees (ape). TCRdb applied fastp at Q25 and MiXCR to the public reads, then kept only in-frame beta chains. Every entry covers one CDR3 protein and lists the most common genes and DNA from its rows. The V and J calls shown here were made by TCRdb, not taken from the authors' results. This sample has about 11,000 distinct CDR3 sequences in its table, and 40% to 45% of those were observed once. Approximately 7% of the sample is in the top ten clones.

In light of the paper, this sample's treatment or condition label describes: approximately 9-day PBMC culture with coronavirus spike peptide pools or control peptides (ViraFEST assay). The ViraFEST assay was used in the study, in which antigen-specific T cells were expanded with peptide pools and expanded clonotypes were subsequently identified by TCR sequencing. The convalescent patients' positive SARS-CoV-2 PCR tests were from March to December 2020, which was before the Alpha, Beta and Delta variants emerged in the United States. PBMCs were cultured at 1.5 million to 2 million per well in IMDM supplemented with approximately 4.7% human AB serum and about 9.6 IU/ml IL-2, with roughly 10 ug/ml peptide pools added. On days 3 and 7, half of the culture medium was replaced with fresh IL-2-containing medium. After 10 days of culture, CD4+ T cells were isolated by negative selection with the EasySep CD4+ T cell isolation kit. Ficoll-Paque Plus gradient centrifugation was used to isolate PBMCs from whole blood, and the isolated PBMCs were then either used fresh or cryopreserved at -140C. Culture conditions were generally each tested in triplicate wells.

Between the V and J ends, shortened by 7 bases and 7 bases respectively, the junction contains 9 bases. The CDR3 goes from the cysteine to the phenylalanine over 12 residues. Only the CDR3 DNA stays, 36 bases, in frame from base 1. In the germline V gene, CDR1 corresponds to SGDLS and CDR2 to YYNGEE. Rearrangement joined TRBV9 to TRBJ1-6; no D gene is confidently identified. The source of this sequence is a human donor who had recovered from COVID-19. The sample consisted of CD4+ T cells from blood, cultured in vitro. The CDR3 region reads CASGRSNSPLHF. The DNA is as follows: TGTGCCAGCGGACGGTCGAATTCACCCCTCCACTTT.